This is a list of T cell receptor beta chains from one sample in a study of T cell responses to AZD1222 COVID-19 vaccine. Generated by immunoSEQ multiplex PCR, the TCRdb table keeps only in-frame clones and is missing some. The sample lists approximately 82,000 clones, around nine tenths seen once, with 2.5% to 3.5% in the top ten. Specimen: peripheral blood, collected 28 days after the second AZD1222 dose. The receptor source for this set is an adult who received the AZD1222 COVID-19 vaccine. CDR3s include the opening cysteine and the closing phenylalanine or tryptophan. D genes are given only for firm matches. Clone size is stated in some rows and not others, as once, few, many or a class when expanded.

abundance: -
v_gene: TRBV7-9
j_gene: TRBJ2-1
d_gene: TRBD2
CDR3nt: TGTGCCAGCAACCTACTAGCGGGGGGCCCCTACAATGAGCAGTTCTTC
CDR3aa: CASNLLAGGPYNEQFF

abundance: -
v_gene: TRBV25-1
j_gene: TRBJ2-3
d_gene: TRBD2
CDR3nt: TGTGCCAGCAGCCCTTATAGCGGGGGGTCAGATACGCAGTATTTT
CDR3aa: CASSPYSGGSDTQYF

abundance: -
v_gene: TRBV10-1
j_gene: TRBJ2-3
d_gene: -
CDR3nt: TGCGCCAGCAGTGGGTTTAGCACAGATACGCAGTATTTT
CDR3aa: CASSGFSTDTQYF

abundance: -
v_gene: TRBV13
j_gene: TRBJ1-2
d_gene: -
CDR3nt: TGTGCCAGCAGCTTAGGTACAGGGAACTATGGCTACACCTTC
CDR3aa: CASSLGTGNYGYTF

abundance: -
v_gene: TRBV3-1/TRBV3-2
j_gene: TRBJ1-2
d_gene: -
CDR3nt: TGTGCCAGCAGGGACCCGGGCTTGAGGGCTGGCTACACCTTC
CDR3aa: CASRDPGLRAGYTF

abundance: -
v_gene: TRBV4-1
j_gene: TRBJ1-1
d_gene: -
CDR3nt: TGCGCCAGCAGCCAAGCGGACAAGTTGTCCACTGAAGCTTTCTTT
CDR3aa: CASSQADKLSTEAFF

abundance: -
v_gene: TRBV5-1
j_gene: TRBJ2-3
d_gene: TRBD2
CDR3nt: TGCGCCAGCAGCGGGCAACTAGCGGGGGGGCCCCCAGATACGCAGTATTTT
CDR3aa: CASSGQLAGGPPDTQYF

abundance: -
v_gene: TRBV6-5
j_gene: TRBJ1-3
d_gene: -
CDR3nt: TGTGCCAGCAGTCTACTTCGGGGAAGTGGAAACACCATATATTTT
CDR3aa: CASSLLRGSGNTIYF

abundance: -
v_gene: TRBV7-9
j_gene: TRBJ2-6
d_gene: -
CDR3nt: TGTGCCGCTACCTGGGGGGCCGGGGCCAACGTCCTGACTTTC
CDR3aa: CAATWGAGANVLTF

abundance: once
v_gene: TRBV6-5
j_gene: TRBJ1-1
d_gene: -
CDR3nt: TGTGCCAGCAGTCCGGGACAAAGAAACACTGAAGCTTTCTTT
CDR3aa: CASSPGQRNTEAFF

abundance: -
v_gene: TRBV5-1
j_gene: TRBJ2-2
d_gene: -
CDR3nt: TGCGCCAGCAGCTTTGGAGGGGACACCGGGGAGCTGTTTTTT
CDR3aa: CASSFGGDTGELFF

abundance: -
v_gene: TRBV28
j_gene: TRBJ1-2
d_gene: TRBD1
CDR3nt: TGTGCCAGCAGAACTCCCGCCGACAGGGATGGCTACACCTTC
CDR3aa: CASRTPADRDGYTF

abundance: -
v_gene: TRBV30
j_gene: TRBJ1-2
d_gene: -
CDR3nt: TGTGCCTGGAGTTTGGGAATAAACTATGGCTACACCTTC
CDR3aa: CAWSLGINYGYTF

abundance: -
v_gene: TRBV20-1
j_gene: TRBJ1-2
d_gene: -
CDR3nt: TGCAGTGCTAGTTCGAGAGTTGGCTACACCTTC
CDR3aa: CSASSRVGYTF

abundance: -
v_gene: TRBV7-3
j_gene: TRBJ1-1
d_gene: -
CDR3nt: TGTGCCAGCAGCTTATCAGGGAACACTGAAGCTTTCTTT
CDR3aa: CASSLSGNTEAFF

abundance: -
v_gene: TRBV4-1
j_gene: TRBJ2-1
d_gene: TRBD2
CDR3nt: TGCGCCAGCAGCCCAGAATTAGCGGGGGCCCGGGATGAGCAGTTCTTC
CDR3aa: CASSPELAGARDEQFF

abundance: -
v_gene: TRBV18
j_gene: TRBJ1-1
d_gene: -
CDR3nt: TGTGCCAGCTCACCAGGCAGGGTGCCCTCTGAAGCTTTCTTT
CDR3aa: CASSPGRVPSEAFF

abundance: -
v_gene: TRBV7-6
j_gene: TRBJ1-4
d_gene: TRBD1
CDR3nt: TGTGCCAGCAGCTTAGGGACAGGGGGATCGGGGGAAAAACTGTTTTTT
CDR3aa: CASSLGTGGSGEKLFF

abundance: -
v_gene: TRBV18
j_gene: TRBJ1-2
d_gene: -
CDR3nt: TGTGCCAGCTCACCACGGCAAAGGACGACGGGCGTCACTAACTATGGCTACACCTTC
CDR3aa: CASSPRQRTTGVTNYGYTF

abundance: once
v_gene: TRBV7-9
j_gene: TRBJ1-2
d_gene: -
CDR3nt: TGTGCCAGCAGCCCGTCCGGACCGGGGGGCTACACCTTC
CDR3aa: CASSPSGPGGYTF

abundance: once
v_gene: TRBV9
j_gene: TRBJ2-7
d_gene: -
CDR3nt: TGTGCCAGCAGCTCAGGCCTTAGCAGGGATCATTACGAGCAGTACTTC
CDR3aa: CASSSGLSRDHYEQYF

abundance: -
v_gene: TRBV4-1
j_gene: TRBJ1-1
d_gene: -
CDR3nt: TGCGCCAGCAGCCAAGCCCCACTCAGGGCGAGGGGTGAAGCTTTCTTT
CDR3aa: CASSQAPLRARGEAFF

abundance: -
v_gene: TRBV7-6
j_gene: TRBJ2-1
d_gene: -
CDR3nt: TGTGCCAGCAGCTTAGGAACAGGTCCCTACAATGAGCAGTTCTTC
CDR3aa: CASSLGTGPYNEQFF

abundance: -
v_gene: TRBV4-2
j_gene: TRBJ2-3
d_gene: TRBD2
CDR3nt: TGTGCCAGCAGCCAAGAAGTAGCGGGGGTTTACACAGATACGCAGTATTTT
CDR3aa: CASSQEVAGVYTDTQYF

abundance: -
v_gene: TRBV30
j_gene: TRBJ1-2
d_gene: -
CDR3nt: TGTGCCTGGAGTGTACTGACAGCGGGATATGGCTACACCTTC
CDR3aa: CAWSVLTAGYGYTF

abundance: -
v_gene: TRBV3-1/TRBV3-2
j_gene: TRBJ2-4
d_gene: -
CDR3nt: TGTGCCAGCAGCCAAGACTGGGGAACCAAAAACATTCAGTACTTC
CDR3aa: CASSQDWGTKNIQYF

abundance: -
v_gene: TRBV19
j_gene: TRBJ1-6
d_gene: -
CDR3nt: TGTGCCAGTAGTCCCCTGGACACTGATTCACCCCTCCACTTT
CDR3aa: CASSPLDTDSPLHF

abundance: -
v_gene: TRBV5-1
j_gene: TRBJ1-3
d_gene: TRBD1
CDR3nt: TGCGCCAGCAGCTTGGGGACAGGGTTTGGAAACACCATATATTTT
CDR3aa: CASSLGTGFGNTIYF

abundance: -
v_gene: TRBV6-5
j_gene: TRBJ2-2
d_gene: TRBD2
CDR3nt: TGTGCCAGCAGACTAGCGGAAATTAACACCGGGGAGCTGTTTTTT
CDR3aa: CASRLAEINTGELFF

abundance: -
v_gene: TRBV7-8
j_gene: TRBJ2-3
d_gene: TRBD2
CDR3nt: TGTGCCAGCAGCTTACCTAGCGGGGGGGCAGATACGCAGTATTTT
CDR3aa: CASSLPSGGADTQYF

abundance: -
v_gene: TRBV3-1/TRBV3-2
j_gene: TRBJ2-3
d_gene: -
CDR3nt: TGTGCCAGCAGCCAAGATCGGGGGTCACGGTGGACAGATACGCAGTATTTT
CDR3aa: CASSQDRGSRWTDTQYF

abundance: -
v_gene: TRBV19
j_gene: TRBJ1-2
d_gene: -
CDR3nt: TGTGCCAGTAGTCCCCAGGGGATCGATGGCTACACCTTC
CDR3aa: CASSPQGIDGYTF

abundance: -
v_gene: TRBV15
j_gene: TRBJ1-2
d_gene: -
CDR3nt: TGTGCCACCAGCAGATACGGGGGGGGAGCAGGTAGTGGCTACACCTTC
CDR3aa: CATSRYGGGAGSGYTF

abundance: -
v_gene: TRBV3-1/TRBV3-2
j_gene: TRBJ2-1
d_gene: -
CDR3nt: TGTGCCAGCAGCCGACGGGACGCAGAGCAGTTCTTC
CDR3aa: CASSRRDAEQFF

abundance: -
v_gene: TRBV19
j_gene: TRBJ1-2
d_gene: TRBD1
CDR3nt: TGTGCCTCCACGACCCCGGGACAGGCCCTCTATGGCTACACCTTC
CDR3aa: CASTTPGQALYGYTF

abundance: -
v_gene: TRBV4-3
j_gene: TRBJ1-2
d_gene: -
CDR3nt: TGCGCCAGCAGCCAAGTGAGGCAGTCCTATGGCTACACCTTC
CDR3aa: CASSQVRQSYGYTF

abundance: -
v_gene: TRBV7-6
j_gene: TRBJ2-5
d_gene: -
CDR3nt: TGTGCCAGCAGCTTGCCCGGGGGACGGCAAGAGACCCAGTACTTC
CDR3aa: CASSLPGGRQETQYF

abundance: -
v_gene: TRBV4-2
j_gene: TRBJ2-6
d_gene: TRBD1
CDR3nt: TGTGCCAGCAGCCAGGCACAGGGGGGTACGTCTGGGGCCAACGTCCTGACTTTC
CDR3aa: CASSQAQGGTSGANVLTF

abundance: -
v_gene: TRBV2
j_gene: TRBJ2-1
d_gene: TRBD2
CDR3nt: TGTGCCAGCGAAACCGGGACTAACTACAATGAGCAGTTCTTC
CDR3aa: CASETGTNYNEQFF

abundance: -
v_gene: TRBV6-5
j_gene: TRBJ2-2
d_gene: -
CDR3nt: TGTGCCAGCAGTTCCTTCGGAGGGGCCGGGGAGCTGTTTTTT
CDR3aa: CASSSFGGAGELFF

abundance: -
v_gene: TRBV2
j_gene: TRBJ1-1
d_gene: TRBD1
CDR3nt: TGTGCCAGCAGCCGACAGGGGTTGAACACTGAAGCTTTCTTT
CDR3aa: CASSRQGLNTEAFF

abundance: -
v_gene: TRBV4-2
j_gene: TRBJ1-5
d_gene: -
CDR3nt: TGTGCCAGCAGCCAAGAGGCACAGCCTGATCAGCCCCAGCATTTT
CDR3aa: CASSQEAQPDQPQHF

abundance: once
v_gene: TRBV11-3
j_gene: TRBJ1-1
d_gene: -
CDR3nt: TGTGCCAGCAGCCTTCCATCTCCCCGGGGAGCTTTCTTT
CDR3aa: CASSLPSPRGAFF

abundance: -
v_gene: TRBV28
j_gene: TRBJ1-2
d_gene: -
CDR3nt: TGTGCCAGCACCCTCAACAGCCTTAACTATGGCTACACCTTC
CDR3aa: CASTLNSLNYGYTF

abundance: -
v_gene: TRBV30
j_gene: TRBJ1-1
d_gene: -
CDR3nt: TGTGCCTGGAGTGTTGCAGTGAACACTGAAGCTTTCTTT
CDR3aa: CAWSVAVNTEAFF

abundance: -
v_gene: TRBV28
j_gene: TRBJ1-2
d_gene: -
CDR3nt: TGTGCCAGCAGACCGACGGGCGGGACACGAGGCTACACCTTC
CDR3aa: CASRPTGGTRGYTF

abundance: -
v_gene: TRBV14
j_gene: TRBJ2-6
d_gene: -
CDR3nt: TGTGCCAGCAGCCACTCGGGGAACGGGGCCAACGTCCTGACTTTC
CDR3aa: CASSHSGNGANVLTF

abundance: -
v_gene: TRBV3-1/TRBV3-2
j_gene: TRBJ2-4
d_gene: -
CDR3nt: TGTGCCAGCAGCCAAGAACGTGATGTAGCCAAAAACATTCAGTACTTC
CDR3aa: CASSQERDVAKNIQYF

abundance: once
v_gene: TRBV14
j_gene: TRBJ1-2
d_gene: -
CDR3nt: TGTGCCAGCAGCCAAGATCCACAGGTCTATGGCTACACCTTC
CDR3aa: CASSQDPQVYGYTF

abundance: -
v_gene: TRBV27
j_gene: TRBJ1-3
d_gene: TRBD1
CDR3nt: TGTGCCAGCAGTCCAAACAGGGGTCCTTATGGAAACACCATATATTTT
CDR3aa: CASSPNRGPYGNTIYF

abundance: -
v_gene: TRBV11-2
j_gene: TRBJ2-1
d_gene: -
CDR3nt: TGTGCCAGCAGCTTAGGGGCCAGGGGAGCTTTACACAATGAGCAGTTCTTC
CDR3aa: CASSLGARGALHNEQFF

abundance: -
v_gene: TRBV6-5
j_gene: TRBJ1-2
d_gene: -
CDR3nt: TGTGCCAGCAGGGCCCCAGGGAGGAATGGCTACACCTTC
CDR3aa: CASRAPGRNGYTF

abundance: -
v_gene: TRBV10-3
j_gene: TRBJ2-7
d_gene: -
CDR3nt: TGTGCCATCAGTGAGCCGACAGGAGTAAGCTCCTACGAGCAGTACTTC
CDR3aa: CAISEPTGVSSYEQYF

abundance: -
v_gene: TRBV29-1
j_gene: TRBJ1-1
d_gene: -
CDR3nt: TGCAGCGTTACCGCCTTGGGGACGAACACTGAAGCTTTCTTT
CDR3aa: CSVTALGTNTEAFF